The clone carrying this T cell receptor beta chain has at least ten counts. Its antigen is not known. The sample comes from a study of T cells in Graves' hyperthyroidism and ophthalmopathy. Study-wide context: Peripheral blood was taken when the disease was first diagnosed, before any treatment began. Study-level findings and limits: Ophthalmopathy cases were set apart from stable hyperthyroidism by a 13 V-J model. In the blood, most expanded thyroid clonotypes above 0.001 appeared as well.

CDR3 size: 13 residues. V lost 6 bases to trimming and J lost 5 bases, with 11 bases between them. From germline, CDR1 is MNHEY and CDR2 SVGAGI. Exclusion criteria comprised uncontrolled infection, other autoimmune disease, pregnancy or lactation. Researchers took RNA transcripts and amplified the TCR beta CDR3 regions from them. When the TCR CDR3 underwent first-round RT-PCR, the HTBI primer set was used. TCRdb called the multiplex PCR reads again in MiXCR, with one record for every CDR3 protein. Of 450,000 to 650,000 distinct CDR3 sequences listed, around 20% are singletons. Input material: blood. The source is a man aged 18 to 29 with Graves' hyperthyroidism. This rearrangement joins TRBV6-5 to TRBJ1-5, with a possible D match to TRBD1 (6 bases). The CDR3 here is CASRRQADQPQHF. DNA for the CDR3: TGTGCCAGCAGGAGACAGGCGGATCAGCCCCAGCATTTT.